This TCR beta chain was identified in a study of CD8 T cells in Susac syndrome. Patients with Susac syndrome met diagnostic criteria that were recently defined for definite or probable disease. RNA amounts of about 0.5 to 1 ug underwent reverse transcription with random hexamers. From the immunoSEQ multiplex PCR reads, TCRdb called clonotypes with MiXCR, one entry per CDR3 protein. The table shows about 100,000 distinct CDR3 sequences, with around 96% occurring only once. Germline-derived CDR1 and CDR2 are SGHTS and YDEGEE. V shed 5 bases and J shed 5 bases, with 20 bases lying between them. This CDR3 has 15 residues.

Sample: CD8+ T cells from PBMCs. The V call is TRBV5-8, the J call TRBJ2-7; unclear D gene. The receptor comes from a human donor with Susac syndrome. CDR3 residues: CASSRWSDGVDEQYF. DNA of the CDR3: TGTGCCAGCAGTCGTTGGAGCGATGGGGTGGACGAGCAGTACTTC.